The 13 T cell receptor beta chains below all came from one sample that was sequenced in a study of brain T cells in children with intractable seizures. Time point meaning: blood from clinic visit 5 months post-surgery; TSC patient then seizure free. The table came from immunoSEQ multiplex PCR; TCRdb's copy has only in-frame clones and leaves some out. The table lists under 400,000 clones, over 85% of them singletons, with around 5% in the top ten. Sequencing was performed on peripheral blood, taken about 5 months after surgery. The receptors derive from a boy under two years old with tuberous sclerosis and intractable seizures.

V is TRBV5-4 and J is TRBJ2-1, with 8 bases matching TRBD1. V shed 1 base, J shed 5 bases, and the junction held 2 bases outside the gene matches. The CDR3 extends over 14 amino acids. CDR1 and CDR2 from the germline V gene are SGHNT and YYREEE (reference sequence). The CDR3 reads CASSLNRGNNEQFF. The DNA for the CDR3 is TGTGCCAGCAGCTTGAACAGGGGGAACAATGAGCAGTTCTTC.

The chain is built from TRBV23-1 and TRBJ2-1; no clear D. TRBV23-1 is treated as an ORF (open reading frame) with a function not yet certain. V was trimmed by 7 bases and J by 5 bases, leaving 21 bases between them. This CDR3 has 16 residues. CDR3 in DNA: TGCGCCAGCAAAGACGGCTACCAGCTAATCCACAATGAGCAGTTCTTC. The encoded protein is CASKDGYQLIHNEQFF.

The V call is TRBV9, the J call TRBJ1-6; possibly TRBD1 for D (6 bases). Trimming pared 3 bases from V and 3 bases from J, leaving 7 bases between. The germline CDR1 and CDR2 sequences are SGDLS and YYNGEE. CDR3 size: 14 residues. In nucleotides, the CDR3 is TGTGCCAGCAGCGGACAGGTCTATAATTCACCCCTCCACTTT. Translating it yields CASSGQVYNSPLHF.

The DNA of the CDR3 is TGTGCCAGCATGGACCTAAGAGGGGACAGATCCTACGAGCAGTACTTC. It specifies CASMDLRGDRSYEQYF. The rearrangement links TRBV7-9 to TRBJ2-7; 7 nucleotides match TRBD1. The CDR3 consists of 16 residues. The junction had 13 bases not matched to a gene; V was cut back by 7 bases and J by 1 base. Germline CDR1 and CDR2: SEHNR and FQNEAQ (reference sequence).

Here the CDR3 DNA reads TGTGCCAGCAGTCCGACCGCGGGGGGAATAAACAATGAGCAGTTCTTC. Its translation is CASSPTAGGINNEQFF. The V and J genes are TRBV27 and TRBJ2-1, with TRBD2 matching over 8 bases. V lost 5 bases, J lost 5 bases, and 11 bases stayed unmatched. The CDR3 is 16 amino acids. The germline CDR1 and CDR2 sequences are MNHEY and SMNVEV (reference sequence).

The genes are TRBV19 and TRBJ2-5; the D gene is possibly TRBD1 (6 bases). This CDR3 is built from 14 residues. V lost 7 bases and J 3 bases, leaving 15 bases between the germline ends. The germline V gene has CDR1 LNHDA and CDR2 SQIVND (reference sequence). CDR3 in DNA: TGTGCCAGTAAACCGGTGTCAGGGGAAGAGACCCAGTACTTC. Translating it yields CASKPVSGEETQYF. The whole variable domain, remainder taken from reference TRBV19 and TRBJ2-5, is DGGITQSPKYLFRKEGQNVTLSCEQNLNHDAMYWYRQDPGQGLRLIYYSQIVNDFQKGDIAEGYSVSREKKESFPLTVTSAQKNPTAFYLCASKPVSGEETQYFGPGTRLLVL.

This sequence joins TRBV3-1 (or the pseudogene TRBV3-2) and TRBJ2-1; tentatively, D is TRBD2 (6 bases). In germline, CDR1 is LGHDT, CDR2 YNNKEL (reference sequence). CDR3 length: 15 amino acids. Trimming took off 0 bases at V and 8 bases at J, with 14 bases between the two ends. The CDR3 spells CASSQDYSRGDEQFF. In DNA form, the CDR3 reads TGTGCCAGCAGCCAAGATTACAGTCGCGGGGATGAGCAGTTCTTC.

J is TRBJ2-1 and V is TRBV4-2; 13 bases map to TRBD2. CDR3 length equals 16 residues. V trimming: 1 base; J trimming: 4 bases; junction bases outside the gene matches: 1. Per germline, CDR1 LGHNA and CDR2 YNFKEQ. For the CDR3, the DNA is TGTGCCAGCAGCCAAGCGACTAGCGGGGGGTACAATGAGCAGTTCTTC. Its protein product is CASSQATSGGYNEQFF.

This clone was observed once. The chain combines TRBV5-6 with TRBJ1-3, with TRBD1 identical over 7 bases. V lost 1 base and J lost 2; bases outside the gene matches: 9. The CDR3 contains 17 residues. Germline lookup yields CDR1 SGHDT and CDR2 YYEEEE. CDR3 residues: CASSLLGQPGTGNTIYF. The DNA of the CDR3 is TGTGCCAGCAGCTTGTTGGGACAGCCAGGGACTGGAAACACCATATATTTT. The whole variable domain, remainder taken from reference TRBV5-6 and TRBJ1-3, is DAGVTQSPTHLIKTRGQQVTLRCSPKSGHDTVSWYQQALGQGPQFIFQYYEEEERQRGNFPDRFSGHQFPNYSSELNVNALLLGDSALYLCASSLLGQPGTGNTIYFGEGSWLTVV.

The chain uses TRBV29-1 and TRBJ1-2; D ambiguous. V lost 7 bases, J lost 1 base, and 13 bases lay in between. The length of the CDR3 is 13 residues. Looked up from germline, CDR1 is SQVTM and CDR2 is ANQGSEA. The CDR3 coding sequence is TGCAGCGCCGACTGGGCCTTTAACTATGGCTACACCTTC. Amino acid sequence: CSADWAFNYGYTF.

This sequence joins TRBV11-3 and TRBJ2-2, with D perhaps matching TRBD1 (5 bases). There are 16 residues in the CDR3. V dropped 5 bases and J dropped 6 bases, with 19 bases sitting between them. The germline CDR1 and CDR2 sequences are SGHNT and YENEEA. As DNA, the CDR3 is TGTGCCAGCAGCCCCGACTTGGGGCCGAATGCCGGGGAGCTGTTTTTT. It encodes CASSPDLGPNAGELFF. Based on the CDR3 plus reference TRBV11-3 and TRBJ2-2, the full variable domain is EAGVVQSPRYKIIEKKQPVAFWCNPISGHNTLYWYLQNLGQGPELLIRYENEEAVDDSQLPKDRFSAERLKGVDSTLKIQPAELGDSAVYLCASSPDLGPNAGELFFGEGSRLTVL.

The rearrangement links TRBV7-6 to TRBJ2-4; 9 bases agree with TRBD2. The germline gives CDR1 SGHVS, CDR2 FNYEAQ. V gave up 1 base and J gave up 0 bases; unmatched junction bases: 13. The CDR3 is made up of 20 amino acids. The CDR3: CASSLGAGGPWILAKNIQYF. The CDR3 nucleotides are TGTGCCAGCAGCTTAGGCGCGGGAGGGCCTTGGATCCTAGCCAAAAACATTCAGTACTTC. The complete variable domain, with remaining parts taken from reference TRBV7-6 and TRBJ2-4, reads GAGVSQSPRYKVTKRGQDVALRCDPISGHVSLYWYRQALGQGPEFLTYFNYEAQQDKSGLPNDRFSAERPEGSISTLTIQRTEQRDSAMYRCASSLGAGGPWILAKNIQYFGAGTRLSVL.

V is TRBV5-1 and J is TRBJ1-1, with D maybe TRBD1 (5 bases). The CDR3 totals 13 residues. Germline-derived CDR1 and CDR2 are SGHRS and YFSETQ. V was shortened by 1 base and J by 8 bases, with 12 bases between the two germline ends. CDR3 DNA: TGCGCCAGCAGCTTGTGGGGGAGTTTAGAAGCTTTCTTT. Amino acid sequence: CASSLWGSLEAFF. Full variable domain (rest looked up from reference TRBV5-1 and TRBJ1-1): KAGVTQTPRYLIKTRGQQVTLSCSPISGHRSVSWYQQTPGQGLQFLFEYFSETQRNKGNFPGRFSGRQFSNSRSEMNVSTLELGDSALYLCASSLWGSLEAFFGQGTRLTVV.